What follows are 10 T cell receptor beta chains derived from one specimen sequenced in a study of T cells in Graves' hyperthyroidism and ophthalmopathy. From RNA transcripts, TCR beta CDR3 regions were amplified. First-round RT-PCR of the TCR CDR3 relied on the HTBI primer set. TCRdb reprocessed the multiplex PCR reads via MiXCR and lists one record per CDR3 protein. The sample shows 300,000 to 350,000 distinct CDR3 sequences, around 20% of them seen only once. Sequenced sample: blood. These receptors originate from a woman aged 45-65 years with Graves' hyperthyroidism.

This clonotype was counted a few times. V gene TRBV28 combines with J gene TRBJ2-2; TRBD2 is a possible D gene (7 bases). In germline, CDR1 is MDHEN, CDR2 SYDVKM. CDR3 length: 15 amino acids. V was cut by 10 bases and J by 0 bases, with 15 bases left in between. This CDR3 is CATWGGVSNTGELFF. The DNA for the CDR3 is TGTGCCACCTGGGGGGGCGTCTCGAACACCGGGGAGCTGTTTTTT.

This clonotype was seen a handful of times. The V call is TRBV20-1, the J call TRBJ1-2, with TRBD1 identical over 7 bases. This CDR3 is built from 12 residues. CDR1 and CDR2 (germline): DFQATT, SNEGSKA (reference sequence). V was pared by 7 bases and J by 8 bases, with 10 bases of the junction left unmatched. DNA for the CDR3: TGCAGTGATTTAATGGCAGGGGGAGGCTACACCTTC. Translation gives CSDLMAGGGYTF.

The J gene is TRBJ2-3, the V gene TRBV10-3; D gene unclear. V dropped 6 bases and J dropped 2 bases, with 9 bases sitting between them. Germline values: CDR1 ENHRY, CDR2 SYGVKD. This CDR3 comprises 13 residues. The CDR3 is CAIRQSVTDTQYF. The CDR3 DNA follows: TGTGCCATCAGACAGTCCGTCACAGATACGCAGTATTTT.

This clonotype was picked up many times. This rearrangement joins TRBV29-1 to TRBJ2-7; no reliable D call. V was trimmed by 6 bases and J by 5 bases, leaving 8 bases between them. This CDR3 is 10 amino acids long. The germline gives CDR1 SQVTM, CDR2 ANQGSEA. CDR3 in amino acids: CSVSLNEQYF. CDR3 coding DNA: TGCAGCGTATCCCTGAACGAGCAGTACTTC.

This clonotype was counted only a few times. V and J are TRBV12-3 or TRBV12-4 and TRBJ1-6; 9 positions match TRBD1. Losses at the gene ends were 7 bases for V and 10 bases for J; bases not matched to a gene: 11. The CDR3 extends over 15 amino acids. CDR3 nucleotide sequence: TGTGCCAGCACTAAGACCGGGACAGGGTTGTCACCCCTCCACTTT. It yields the protein CASTKTGTGLSPLHF.

CDR3 protein: CAWDSANTGELFF. The CDR3 DNA sequence: TGTGCCTGGGACTCTGCGAACACCGGGGAGCTGTTTTTT. This chain uses TRBV30 with TRBJ2-2; no reliable D call. V dropped 5 bases and J dropped 0 bases, with 7 bases sitting between them. Per the germline V gene, CDR1 is GTSNPN and CDR2 is SVGIG (reference sequence). CDR3 size: 13 residues.

The genes are TRBV11-3 and TRBJ1-2; possible D gene TRBD1, 6 bases. V was cut by 4 bases and J by 8 bases, with 14 bases left in between. The germline V gene encodes CDR1 SGHNT and CDR2 YENEEA. The CDR3 consists of 13 residues. This CDR3 reads CASSSTTGSGYTF. CDR3 nucleotides: TGTGCCAGCAGCTCAACCACAGGGAGCGGCTACACCTTC.

This clonotype was observed a handful of times. V usage is TRBV9 and J usage is TRBJ2-1; no reliable D call. CDR1 SGDLS and CDR2 YYNGEE come from the germline V gene. This CDR3 comprises 12 residues. Trimming took 0 bases from V and 9 from J, leaving 7 bases between them. This CDR3 is CASSVEGGEQFF. The CDR3 DNA reads TGTGCCAGCAGCGTAGAGGGTGGTGAGCAGTTCTTC. Based on the CDR3 plus reference TRBV9 and TRBJ2-1, the full variable domain is DSGVTQTPKHLITATGQRVTLRCSPRSGDLSVYWYQQSLDQGLQFLIQYYNGEERAKGNILERFSAQQFPDLHSELNLSSLELGDSALYFCASSVEGGEQFFGPGTRLTVL.

This clonotype was detected many times. The chain carries TRBV5-1 and TRBJ2-7; 11 bases are shared with TRBD1. Germline CDR1 SGHRS, CDR2 YFSETQ. The CDR3 length is 15 residues. The junction had 4 bases not matched to a gene; V was cut back by 0 bases and J by 5 bases. The CDR3, as DNA: TGCGCCAGCAGCTTGGGGACAGGGGGCGGCGACGAGCAGTACTTC. It is translated as CASSLGTGGGDEQYF.

The sample holds a few counts of this clonotype. The chain has TRBV20-1 and TRBJ1-2; 7 positions match TRBD1. From germline, CDR1 is DFQATT and CDR2 SNEGSKA (reference sequence). The length of the CDR3 is 14 residues. J gave up 1 base and V 6 bases, and 8 bases lay outside the gene matches. This chain's CDR3 is CSATQGGDNYGYTF. The CDR3 coding sequence is TGCAGTGCCACCCAGGGGGGGGATAACTATGGCTACACCTTC.